This record looks at one T cell receptor (beta chain) sequence and its context. The antigen remains unidentified. Libraries were prepared by immunoSEQ multiplex PCR; TCRdb keeps only in-frame clonotypes and omits some of them. Seen here are approximately 70,000 clones, just over 85% observed once, and the top ten hold under 2.5%. This sample stems from a study of OX40 agonist ivuxolimab in advanced cancers. Overall study results and limits: Among the lowest peripheral clonal expansion occurred in 0.1-3.0 mg/kg partial responders. CD4+ T cells averaged fewer expanded clones than CD8+ T cells.

This sequence originates from an adult with an advanced solid tumor such as melanoma, head and neck, liver or kidney cancer. The sample in question was CD4+ or CD8+ T cells sorted from blood, obtained in a trial of the OX40 agonist ivuxolimab.

CDR3 in amino acids: CASSTSSDSSYEQYF. CDR3 bases: TGTGCCAGTAGTACGTCCTCGGACAGCTCCTACGAGCAGTACTTC. V usage is TRBV19 and J usage is TRBJ2-7; TRBD1 might be the D (6 bases). CDR1 and CDR2 (germline): LNHDA, SQIVND (reference sequence). CDR3 size: 15 residues. Trimming took 4 bases from V and 0 from J, leaving 13 bases between them. Full variable domain (rest looked up from reference TRBV19 and TRBJ2-7): DGGITQSPKYLFRKEGQNVTLSCEQNLNHDAMYWYRQDPGQGLRLIYYSQIVNDFQKGDIAEGYSVSREKKESFPLTVTSAQKNPTAFYLCASSTSSDSSYEQYFGPGTRLTVT.